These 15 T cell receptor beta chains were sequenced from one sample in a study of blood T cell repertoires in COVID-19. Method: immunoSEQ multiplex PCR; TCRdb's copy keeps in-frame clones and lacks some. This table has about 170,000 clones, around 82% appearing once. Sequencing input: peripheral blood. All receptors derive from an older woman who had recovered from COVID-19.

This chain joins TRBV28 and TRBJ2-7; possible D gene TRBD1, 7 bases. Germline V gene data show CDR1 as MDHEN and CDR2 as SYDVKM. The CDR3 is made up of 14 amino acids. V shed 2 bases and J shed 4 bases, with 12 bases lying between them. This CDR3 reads CASSLGGGGYEQYF. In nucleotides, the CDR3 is TGTGCCAGCAGTTTAGGAGGGGGCGGGTACGAGCAGTACTTC.

The CDR3: CASRTQGANNQPQHF. The CDR3 DNA reads as TGCGCCAGCAGGACACAGGGGGCAAACAATCAGCCCCAGCATTTT. The chain is built from TRBV23-1 and TRBJ1-5; 9 bases are a match to TRBD1. TRBV23-1 is flagged as an ORF with uncertain function. The CDR3 covers 15 residues. V trimming: 6 bases; J trimming: 3 bases; junction bases outside the gene matches: 6.

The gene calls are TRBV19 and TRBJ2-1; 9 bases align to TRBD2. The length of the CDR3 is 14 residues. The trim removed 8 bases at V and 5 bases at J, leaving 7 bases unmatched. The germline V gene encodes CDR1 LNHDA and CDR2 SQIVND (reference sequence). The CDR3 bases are TGTGCCAGTTATAGCGGGAGTGCCCACAATGAGCAGTTCTTC. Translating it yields CASYSGSAHNEQFF. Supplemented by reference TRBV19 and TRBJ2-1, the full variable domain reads DGGITQSPKYLFRKEGQNVTLSCEQNLNHDAMYWYRQDPGQGLRLIYYSQIVNDFQKGDIAEGYSVSREKKESFPLTVTSAQKNPTAFYLCASYSGSAHNEQFFGPGTRLTVL.

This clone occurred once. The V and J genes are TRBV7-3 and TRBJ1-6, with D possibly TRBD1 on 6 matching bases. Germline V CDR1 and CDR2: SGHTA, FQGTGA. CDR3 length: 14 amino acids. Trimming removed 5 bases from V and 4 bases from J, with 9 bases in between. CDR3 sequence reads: CASSTQGYNSPLHF. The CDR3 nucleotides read TGTGCCAGCAGCACCCAGGGGTATAATTCACCCCTCCACTTT.

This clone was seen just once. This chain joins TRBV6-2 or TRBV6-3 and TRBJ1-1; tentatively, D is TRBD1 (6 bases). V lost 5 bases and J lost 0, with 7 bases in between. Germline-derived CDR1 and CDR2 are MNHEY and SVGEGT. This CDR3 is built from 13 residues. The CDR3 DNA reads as TGTGCCAGCAGTGGACAGATGAACACTGAAGCTTTCTTT. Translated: CASSGQMNTEAFF.

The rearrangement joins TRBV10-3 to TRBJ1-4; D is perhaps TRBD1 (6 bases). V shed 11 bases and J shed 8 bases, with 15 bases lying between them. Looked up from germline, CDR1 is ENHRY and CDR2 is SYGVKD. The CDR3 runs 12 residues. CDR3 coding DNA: TGTGCCGCCAGGGGCGGCGGGGAAAAACTGTTTTTT. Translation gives CAARGGGEKLFF.

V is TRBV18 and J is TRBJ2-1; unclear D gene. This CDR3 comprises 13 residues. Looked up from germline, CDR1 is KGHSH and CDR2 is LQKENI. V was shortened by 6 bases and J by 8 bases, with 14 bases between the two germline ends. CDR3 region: CASSLGPGDEQFF. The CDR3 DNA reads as TGTGCCAGCTCCTTGGGCCCCGGCGATGAGCAGTTCTTC.

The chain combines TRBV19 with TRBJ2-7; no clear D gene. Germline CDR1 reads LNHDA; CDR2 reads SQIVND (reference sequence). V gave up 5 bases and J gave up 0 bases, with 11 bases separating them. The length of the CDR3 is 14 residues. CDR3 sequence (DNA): TGTGCCAGTAGTGTGGGCCCCAGCTCCTACGAGCAGTACTTC. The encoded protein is CASSVGPSSYEQYF.

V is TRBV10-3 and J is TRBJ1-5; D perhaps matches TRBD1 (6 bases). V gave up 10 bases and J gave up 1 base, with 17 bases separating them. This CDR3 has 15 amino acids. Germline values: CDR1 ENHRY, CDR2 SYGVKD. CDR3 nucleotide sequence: TGTGCCACCTATGGGGGGGCAGAAAGCAATCAGCCCCAGCATTTT. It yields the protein CATYGGAESNQPQHF.

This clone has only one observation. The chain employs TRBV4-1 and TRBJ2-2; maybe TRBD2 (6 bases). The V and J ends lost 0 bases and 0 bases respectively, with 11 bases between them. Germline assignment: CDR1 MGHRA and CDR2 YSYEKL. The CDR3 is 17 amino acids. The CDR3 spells CASSQEESGANTGELFF. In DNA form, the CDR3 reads TGCGCCAGCAGCCAAGAAGAGTCGGGGGCGAACACCGGGGAGCTGTTTTTT.

The CDR3 region has the DNA TGTGCCAGCAGCTTAGGGACTAGCTTCTACGAGCAGTACTTC. This codes for CASSLGTSFYEQYF. The rearrangement joins TRBV7-2 to TRBJ2-7; the match to TRBD2 covers 8 bases. The CDR3 covers 14 residues. V shed 1 base, J shed 3 bases, and the junction held 2 bases outside the gene matches. Germline values: CDR1 SGHTA, CDR2 FQGNSA. The full variable domain, rest sourced from reference TRBV7-2 and TRBJ2-7, is GAGVSQSPSNKVTEKGKDVELRCDPISGHTALYWYRQSLGQGLEFLIYFQGNSAPDKSGLPSDRFSAERTGGSVSTLTIQRTQQEDSAVYLCASSLGTSFYEQYFGPGTRLTVT.

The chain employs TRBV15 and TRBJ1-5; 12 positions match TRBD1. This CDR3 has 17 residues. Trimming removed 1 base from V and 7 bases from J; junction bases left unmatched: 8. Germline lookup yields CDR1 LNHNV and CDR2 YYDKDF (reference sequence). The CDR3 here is CATSRVGTGGSWQPQHF. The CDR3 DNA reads TGTGCCACCAGCAGAGTGGGGACAGGGGGCTCGTGGCAGCCCCAGCATTTT. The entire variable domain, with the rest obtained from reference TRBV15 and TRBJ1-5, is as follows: DAMVIQNPRYQVTQFGKPVTLSCSQTLNHNVMYWYQQKSSQAPKLLFHYYDKDFNNEADTPDNFQSRRPNTSFCFLDIRSPGLGDTAMYLCATSRVGTGGSWQPQHFGDGTRLSIL.

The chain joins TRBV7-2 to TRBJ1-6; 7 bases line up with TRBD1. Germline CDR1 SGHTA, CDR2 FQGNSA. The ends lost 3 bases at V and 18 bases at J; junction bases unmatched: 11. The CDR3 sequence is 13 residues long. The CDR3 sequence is CASSLYEVGQPHF. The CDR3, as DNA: TGTGCCAGCAGCTTGTATGAGGTGGGACAGCCCCACTTT.

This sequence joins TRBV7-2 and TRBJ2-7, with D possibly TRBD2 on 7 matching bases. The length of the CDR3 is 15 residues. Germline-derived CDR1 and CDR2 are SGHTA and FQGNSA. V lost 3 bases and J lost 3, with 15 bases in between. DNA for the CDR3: TGTGCCAGCAGCTTCACTAGGGGGGGGGTCTACGAGCAGTACTTC. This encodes CASSFTRGGVYEQYF. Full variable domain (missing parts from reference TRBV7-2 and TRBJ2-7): GAGVSQSPSNKVTEKGKDVELRCDPISGHTALYWYRQSLGQGLEFLIYFQGNSAPDKSGLPSDRFSAERTGGSVSTLTIQRTQQEDSAVYLCASSFTRGGVYEQYFGPGTRLTVT.

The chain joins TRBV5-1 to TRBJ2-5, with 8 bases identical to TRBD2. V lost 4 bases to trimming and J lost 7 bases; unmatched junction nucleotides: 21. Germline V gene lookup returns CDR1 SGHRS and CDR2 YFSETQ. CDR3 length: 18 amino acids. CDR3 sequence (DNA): TGCGCCAGCAGCCGGACCGGGGGGGCGGGAGGCCCCACTGGGACCCAGTACTTC. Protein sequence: CASSRTGGAGGPTGTQYF.